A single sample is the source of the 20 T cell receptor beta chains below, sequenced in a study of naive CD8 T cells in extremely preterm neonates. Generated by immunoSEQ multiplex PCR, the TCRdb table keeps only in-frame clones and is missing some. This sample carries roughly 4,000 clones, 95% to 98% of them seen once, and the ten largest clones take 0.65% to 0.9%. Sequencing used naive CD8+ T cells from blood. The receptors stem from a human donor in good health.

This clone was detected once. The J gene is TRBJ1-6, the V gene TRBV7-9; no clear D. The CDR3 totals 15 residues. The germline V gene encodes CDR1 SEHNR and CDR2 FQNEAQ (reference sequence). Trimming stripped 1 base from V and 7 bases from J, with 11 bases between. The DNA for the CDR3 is TGTGCCAGCAGCTTAGGTGTGGGCCGCAATTCACCCCTCCACTTT. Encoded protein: CASSLGVGRNSPLHF.

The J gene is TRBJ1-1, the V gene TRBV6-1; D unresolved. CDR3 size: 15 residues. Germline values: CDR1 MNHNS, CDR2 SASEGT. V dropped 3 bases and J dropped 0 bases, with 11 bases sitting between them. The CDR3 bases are TGTGCCAGCAGTGAGAACATTAACATGAACACTGAAGCTTTCTTT. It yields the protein CASSENINMNTEAFF.

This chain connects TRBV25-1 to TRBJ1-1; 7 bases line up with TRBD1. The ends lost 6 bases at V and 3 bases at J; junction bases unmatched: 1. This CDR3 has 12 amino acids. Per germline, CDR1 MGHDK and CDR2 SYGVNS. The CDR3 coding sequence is TGTGCCAGCAGGGACAGGCACACTGAAGCTTTCTTT. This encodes CASRDRHTEAFF.

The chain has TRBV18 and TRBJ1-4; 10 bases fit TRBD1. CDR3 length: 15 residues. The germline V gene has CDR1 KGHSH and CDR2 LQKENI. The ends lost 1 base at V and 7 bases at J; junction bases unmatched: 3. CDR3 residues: CASSPRDRGSEKLFF. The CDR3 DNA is TGTGCCAGCTCACCACGGGACAGGGGATCTGAAAAACTGTTTTTT.

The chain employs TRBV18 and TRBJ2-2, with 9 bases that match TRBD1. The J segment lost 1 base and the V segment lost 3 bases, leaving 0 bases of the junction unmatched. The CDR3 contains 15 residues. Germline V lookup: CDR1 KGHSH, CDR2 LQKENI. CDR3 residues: CASSPDRGNTGELFF. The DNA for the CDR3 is TGTGCCAGCTCACCGGACAGGGGGAACACCGGGGAGCTGTTTTTT.

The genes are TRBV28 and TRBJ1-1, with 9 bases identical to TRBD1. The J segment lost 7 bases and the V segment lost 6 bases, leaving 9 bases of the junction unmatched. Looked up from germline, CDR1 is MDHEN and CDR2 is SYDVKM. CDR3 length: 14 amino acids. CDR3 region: CASRPRTGEIEAFF. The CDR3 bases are TGTGCCAGCAGACCGAGGACAGGGGAGATTGAAGCTTTCTTT. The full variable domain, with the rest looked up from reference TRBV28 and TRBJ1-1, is DVKVTQSSRYLVKRTGEKVFLECVQDMDHENMFWYRQDPGLGLRLIYFSYDVKMKEKGDIPEGYSVSREKKERFSLILESASTNQTSMYLCASRPRTGEIEAFFGQGTRLTVV.

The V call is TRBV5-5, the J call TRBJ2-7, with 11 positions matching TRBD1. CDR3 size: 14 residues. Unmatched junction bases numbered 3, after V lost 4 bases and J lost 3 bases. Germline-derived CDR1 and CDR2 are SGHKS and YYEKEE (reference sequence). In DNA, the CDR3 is TGTGCCAGCAGCCGGGACAGGGGGTTCTACGAGCAGTACGTC. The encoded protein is CASSRDRGFYEQYV.

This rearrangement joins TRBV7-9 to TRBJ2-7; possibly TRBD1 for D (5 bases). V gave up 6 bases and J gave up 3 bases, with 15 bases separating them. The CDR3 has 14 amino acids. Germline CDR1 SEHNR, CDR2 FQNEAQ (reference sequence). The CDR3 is CASRAGDQGYEQYF. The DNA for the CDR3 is TGTGCCAGCAGGGCCGGAGACCAGGGCTACGAGCAGTACTTC.

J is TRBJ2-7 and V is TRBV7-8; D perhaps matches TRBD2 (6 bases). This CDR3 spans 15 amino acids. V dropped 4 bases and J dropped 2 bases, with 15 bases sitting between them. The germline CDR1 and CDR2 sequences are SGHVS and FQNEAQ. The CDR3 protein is CASSSVEGGTYEQYF. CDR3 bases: TGTGCCAGCAGCTCGGTGGAAGGAGGGACCTACGAGCAGTACTTC.

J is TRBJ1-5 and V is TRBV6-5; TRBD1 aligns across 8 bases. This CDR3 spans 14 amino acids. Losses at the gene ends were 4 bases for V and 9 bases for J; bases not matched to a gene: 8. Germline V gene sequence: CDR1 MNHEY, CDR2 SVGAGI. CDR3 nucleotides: TGTGCCAGCAGTTTCGCCGGGACAGGAGGGCCCCAGCATTTT. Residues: CASSFAGTGGPQHF.

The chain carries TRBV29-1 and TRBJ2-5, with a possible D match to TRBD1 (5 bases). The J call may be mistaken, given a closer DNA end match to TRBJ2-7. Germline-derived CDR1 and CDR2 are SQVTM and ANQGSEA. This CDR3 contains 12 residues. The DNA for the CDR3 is TGCAGCGTTTTGCAGGGATCCTACGAGCAGTACTTC. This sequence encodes CSVLQGSYEQYF.

DNA for the CDR3: TGCGCCAGCAGCCGGGGGACAGATAGTGAAAAACTGTTTTTT. It is translated as CASSRGTDSEKLFF. This chain links TRBV4-1 with TRBJ1-4; 7 bases match TRBD1. The CDR3 runs 14 residues. V gave up 4 bases and J gave up 7 bases; unmatched junction bases: 6. Germline loops: CDR1 MGHRA, CDR2 YSYEKL.

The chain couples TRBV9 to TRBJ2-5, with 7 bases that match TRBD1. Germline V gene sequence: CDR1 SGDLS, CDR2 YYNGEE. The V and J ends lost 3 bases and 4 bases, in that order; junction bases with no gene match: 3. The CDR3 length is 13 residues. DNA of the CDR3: TGTGCCAGCAGCGGGGACAGTGCAGAGACCCAGTACTTC. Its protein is CASSGDSAETQYF. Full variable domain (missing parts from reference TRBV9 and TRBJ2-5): DSGVTQTPKHLITATGQRVTLRCSPRSGDLSVYWYQQSLDQGLQFLIQYYNGEERAKGNILERFSAQQFPDLHSELNLSSLELGDSALYFCASSGDSAETQYFGPGTRLLVL.

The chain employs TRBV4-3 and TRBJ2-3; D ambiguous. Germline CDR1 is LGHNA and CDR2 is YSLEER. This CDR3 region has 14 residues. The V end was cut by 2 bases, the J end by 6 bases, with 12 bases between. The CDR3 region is CASSQSRATDTQYF. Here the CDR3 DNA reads TGCGCCAGCAGCCAATCTCGAGCTACCGATACGCAGTATTTT.

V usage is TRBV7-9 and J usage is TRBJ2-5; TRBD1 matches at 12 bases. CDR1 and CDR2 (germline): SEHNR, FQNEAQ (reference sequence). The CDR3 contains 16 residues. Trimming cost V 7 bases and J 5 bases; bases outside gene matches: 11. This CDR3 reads CASTGPGQGAGETQYF. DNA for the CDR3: TGTGCCAGCACCGGGCCGGGACAGGGGGCGGGGGAGACCCAGTACTTC. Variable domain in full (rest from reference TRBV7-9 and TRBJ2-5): DTGVSQNPRHKITKRGQNVTFRCDPISEHNRLYWYRQTLGQGPEFLTYFQNEAQLEKSRLLSDRFSAERPKGSFSTLEIQRTEQGDSAMYLCASTGPGQGAGETQYFGPGTRLLVL.

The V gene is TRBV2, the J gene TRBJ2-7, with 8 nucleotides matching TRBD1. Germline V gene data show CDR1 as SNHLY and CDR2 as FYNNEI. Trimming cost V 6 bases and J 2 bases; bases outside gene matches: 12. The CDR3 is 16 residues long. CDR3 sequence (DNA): TGTGCCAGCAGCTCCGCGTGGGACAGGTACACCTACGAGCAGTACTTC. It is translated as CASSSAWDRYTYEQYF.

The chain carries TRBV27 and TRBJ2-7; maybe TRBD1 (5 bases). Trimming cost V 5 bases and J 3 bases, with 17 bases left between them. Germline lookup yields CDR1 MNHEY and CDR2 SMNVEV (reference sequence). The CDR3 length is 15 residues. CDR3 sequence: CASSPRAPHIYEQYF. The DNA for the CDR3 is TGTGCCAGCAGTCCCAGGGCACCTCATATCTACGAGCAGTACTTC.

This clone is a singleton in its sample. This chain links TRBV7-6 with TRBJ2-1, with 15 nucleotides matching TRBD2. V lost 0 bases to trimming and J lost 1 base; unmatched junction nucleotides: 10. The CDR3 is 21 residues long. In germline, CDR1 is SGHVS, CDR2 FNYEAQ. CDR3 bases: TGTGCCAGCAGCTTAGCGCTCGGACTAGCGGGGGGGCCGAGTTCCTACAATGAGCAGTTCTTC. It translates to CASSLALGLAGGPSSYNEQFF.

CDR3 nucleotides: TGTGCCAGTAGTAAAGGACTAGCGGGGGGGCCTCCGTCCGGGGAGCTGTTTTTT. As protein: CASSKGLAGGPPSGELFF. The chain couples TRBV19 to TRBJ2-2; 15 positions agree with TRBD2. After removal of 4 bases from V and 6 bases from J, the junction contained 9 bases not matched to a gene. The CDR3 runs to 18 residues. The germline V gene has CDR1 LNHDA and CDR2 SQIVND (reference sequence).

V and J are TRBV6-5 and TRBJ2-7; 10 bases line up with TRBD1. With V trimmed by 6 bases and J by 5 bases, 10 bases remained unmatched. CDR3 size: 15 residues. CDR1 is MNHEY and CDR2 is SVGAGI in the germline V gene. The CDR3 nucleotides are TGTGCCAGCAGCCGAAGGGGGACAGGGGTCGACGAGCAGTACTTC. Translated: CASSRRGTGVDEQYF.